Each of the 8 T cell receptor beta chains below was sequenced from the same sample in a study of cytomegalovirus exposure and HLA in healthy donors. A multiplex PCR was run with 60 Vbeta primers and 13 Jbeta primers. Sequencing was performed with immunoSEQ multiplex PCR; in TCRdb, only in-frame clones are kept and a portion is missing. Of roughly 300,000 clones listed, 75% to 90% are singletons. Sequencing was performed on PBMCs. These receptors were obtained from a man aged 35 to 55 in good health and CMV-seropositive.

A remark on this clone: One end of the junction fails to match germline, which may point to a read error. The CDR3 DNA sequence: TGTTCCAGCAGCTTAATTGGCGGGAAGCGGGGAGATACGCAGTATTTT. Translation gives CSSSLIGGKRGDTQYF. The V gene is TRBV7-9, the J gene TRBJ2-3, with TRBD2 identical over 7 bases. Germline V gene lookup returns CDR1 SEHNR and CDR2 FQNEAQ (reference sequence). The CDR3 sequence is 16 residues long.

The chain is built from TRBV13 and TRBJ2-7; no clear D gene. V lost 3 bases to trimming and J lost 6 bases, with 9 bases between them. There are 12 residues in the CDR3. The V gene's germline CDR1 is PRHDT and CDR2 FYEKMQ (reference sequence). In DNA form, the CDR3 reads TGTGCCAGCAGCTTGGGTCGAGGCGAGCAGTACTTC. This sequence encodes CASSLGRGEQYF.

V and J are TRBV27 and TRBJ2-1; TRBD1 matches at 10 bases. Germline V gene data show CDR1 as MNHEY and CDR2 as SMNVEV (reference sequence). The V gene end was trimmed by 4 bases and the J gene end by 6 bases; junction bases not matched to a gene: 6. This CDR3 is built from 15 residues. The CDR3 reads CASSSRTGGFNEQFF. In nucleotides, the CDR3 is TGTGCCAGCAGTTCAAGGACAGGGGGGTTCAATGAGCAGTTCTTC.

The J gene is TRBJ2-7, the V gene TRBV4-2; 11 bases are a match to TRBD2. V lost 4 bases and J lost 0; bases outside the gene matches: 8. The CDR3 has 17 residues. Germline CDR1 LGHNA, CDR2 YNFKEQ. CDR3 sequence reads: CASSLPGLAGGSYEQYF. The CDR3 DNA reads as TGTGCCAGCAGCCTACCCGGGCTAGCGGGAGGCTCCTACGAGCAGTACTTC.

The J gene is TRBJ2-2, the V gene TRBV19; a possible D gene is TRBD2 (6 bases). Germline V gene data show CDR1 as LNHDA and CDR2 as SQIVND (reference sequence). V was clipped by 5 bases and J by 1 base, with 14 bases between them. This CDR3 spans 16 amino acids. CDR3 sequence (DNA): TGTGCCAGTAGTCCCACCGGGAGCCTGAACACCGGGGAGCTGTTTTTT. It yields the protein CASSPTGSLNTGELFF.

In DNA form, the CDR3 reads TGTGCCAGCAACGGGGACAGGGGGCTATTGGGCGAGCAGTACTTC. As protein: CASNGDRGLLGEQYF. V and J are TRBV5-6 and TRBJ2-7; 12 nucleotides match TRBD1. The CDR3 spans 15 residues. CDR1 and CDR2 from the germline V gene are SGHDT and YYEEEE. V gave up 6 bases and J gave up 6 bases; unmatched junction bases: 10.

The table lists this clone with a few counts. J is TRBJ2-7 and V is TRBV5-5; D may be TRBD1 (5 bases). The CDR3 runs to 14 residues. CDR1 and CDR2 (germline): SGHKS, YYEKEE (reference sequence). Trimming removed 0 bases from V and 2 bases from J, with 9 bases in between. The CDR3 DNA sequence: TGTGCCAGCAGCTTGGCCGACAGTCCCTACGAGCAGTACTTC. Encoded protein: CASSLADSPYEQYF.

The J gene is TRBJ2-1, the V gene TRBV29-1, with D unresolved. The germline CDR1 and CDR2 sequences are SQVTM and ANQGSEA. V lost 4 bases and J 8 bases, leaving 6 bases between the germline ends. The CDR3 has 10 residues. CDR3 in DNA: TGCAGCGTTGCAGGCTATGAGCAGTTCTTC. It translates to CSVAGYEQFF.